This T cell receptor beta chain was observed in a study of blood T cell repertoires in COVID-19. Study-level background: There were acute and convalescent COVID-19 samples, and they came from the United States, Italy and Spain. The cDNA or gDNA used as material had been derived from T cells, B-cell-depleted T cells, or PBMCs.

CDR3 length: 12 residues. V shed 5 bases and J shed 3 bases, with 6 bases lying between them. Germline loops: CDR1 LGHDT, CDR2 YNNKEL (reference sequence). Per the original data handling: Reference gene primers were amplified, and this amplification served to estimate nucleated cell counts. Here immunoSEQ multiplex PCR was the method, and the copy in TCRdb shows in-frame clones only, minus some. V, J and clone size derive from that table, while D and trimming were established from the DNA sequence. This sample carries some 56,000 clones, 80% to 90% of them seen once, and the ten largest clones take around 18%.

The source material was peripheral blood. The receptor's source is a human donor in a cohort sampled during active COVID-19. This sequence joins TRBV3-1 (or the pseudogene TRBV3-2) and TRBJ2-3; D is unresolved. As DNA, the CDR3 is TGTGCCAGCAGCTCCAGTACAGATACGCAGTATTTT. It encodes CASSSSTDTQYF.